These T cell receptor beta chains were read from a single sample in a study of CD8 T cells in ankylosing spondylitis. MiXCR, applied by TCRdb to the 5' RACE reads, yields one record per CDR3 protein. The sample lists 700,000 or so distinct CDR3 sequences, 15% to 20% occurring once. Specimen: blood, either unsorted or a sorted T cell fraction (not recorded which). These receptors originate from a male donor with ankylosing spondylitis. The CDR3 runs from the conserved cysteine through the conserved F or W. The D gene is left open where the match is weak. For some rows the clone size is stated as once, few or many, or as a class when expanded; others skip it.

v_call	j_call	clone_size	d_call	cdr3_length	cdr3_aa	cdr3_nt
TRBV10-3	TRBJ1-2	few	NA	15	CAISESYPRVYGYTF	TGTGCCATCAGTGAGTCTTACCCCAGGGTCTATGGCTACACCTTC
TRBV6-1	TRBJ2-3	few	NA	14	CASKGASSTDTQYF	TGTGCCAGCAAAGGGGCTTCAAGCACAGATACGCAGTATTTT
TRBV4-2	TRBJ2-1	NA	TRBD2	17	CAMSPASSGSSYNEQFF	TGTGCCATGAGCCCCGCCTCTAGCGGGAGCTCCTACAATGAGCAGTTCTTC
TRBV4-1	TRBJ2-3	few	NA	17	CASSHPLDYPDTDTQYF	TGCGCCAGCAGCCACCCCCTGGACTACCCCGACACAGATACGCAGTATTTT
TRBV12-3/TRBV12-4	TRBJ2-2	NA	NA	14	CASRENRDTGELFF	TGTGCCAGCAGAGAAAACAGGGACACCGGGGAGCTGTTTTTT
TRBV4-3	TRBJ2-1	NA	TRBD2	16	CASSQDWTSRYNEQFF	TGCGCCAGCAGCCAAGATTGGACTAGCAGATACAATGAGCAGTTCTTC
TRBV29-1	TRBJ1-2	NA	NA	12	CSVVTGTAGYTF	TGCAGCGTTGTCACAGGGACGGCTGGCTACACCTTC
TRBV24-1	TRBJ1-1	few	NA	13	CATSDPTNTEAFF	TGTGCCACCAGTGATCCAACGAACACTGAAGCTTTCTTT
TRBV7-9	TRBJ2-3	NA	TRBD2	15	CASSSTSGRADTQYF	TGTGCCAGCAGCTCCACTAGCGGGAGAGCAGATACGCAGTATTTT
TRBV4-1	TRBJ2-5	few	TRBD2	15	CASSQAGLAVETQYF	TGCGCCAGCAGCCAAGCTGGGCTAGCGGTAGAGACCCAGTACTTC
TRBV7-9	TRBJ1-2	NA	NA	12	CASSRDYYGYTF	TGTGCCAGCAGTCGGGACTACTATGGCTACACCTTC
TRBV7-2	TRBJ1-4	few	NA	15	CASSLVRGTNEKLFF	TGTGCCAGCAGCTTAGTGAGGGGAACTAATGAAAAACTGTTTTTT
TRBV7-9	TRBJ2-7	NA	NA	15	CASSRGQITSYEQYF	TGTGCCAGCAGCAGAGGACAGATAACCTCCTACGAGCAGTACTTC
TRBV7-2	TRBJ2-5	few	TRBD2	15	CASSFSGRSLETQYF	TGTGCCAGCAGCTTTAGCGGGAGAAGTTTGGAGACCCAGTACTTC
TRBV24-1	TRBJ2-1	NA	TRBD1	17	CATSDSQTGGSYNEQFF	TGTGCCACCAGTGATTCCCAAACAGGGGGCTCCTACAATGAGCAGTTCTTC
TRBV29-1	TRBJ2-7	NA	NA	14	CSVEESGPRYEQYF	TGCAGCGTTGAAGAGTCGGGACCGCGATACGAGCAGTACTTC
TRBV6-1	TRBJ2-2	many	NA	16	CASSELGRRNTGELFF	TGTGCCAGCAGTGAACTCGGGCGTCGGAACACCGGGGAGCTGTTTTTT
TRBV29-1	TRBJ2-7	NA	NA	11	CSVVEGYEQYF	TGCAGCGTTGTGGAGGGCTACGAGCAGTACTTC
TRBV20-1	TRBJ2-6	NA	NA	14	CSASKGAGANVLTF	TGCAGTGCTAGTAAGGGGGCTGGGGCCAACGTCCTGACTTTC
TRBV25-1	TRBJ2-2	NA	TRBD1	16	CASSEFGTGVTGELFF	TGTGCCAGCAGTGAATTCGGGACAGGGGTTACCGGGGAGCTGTTTTTT
TRBV24-1	TRBJ2-1	few	NA	15	CATSDLRGGGDEQFF	TGTGCCACCAGTGATTTGAGGGGGGGGGGCGATGAGCAGTTCTTC
TRBV7-9	TRBJ2-7	NA	TRBD1	15	CASSARTGGIYEQYF	TGTGCCAGCAGCGCGAGGACAGGGGGCATCTACGAGCAGTACTTC
TRBV24-1	TRBJ2-7	NA	NA	12	CATSDSFGEQYF	TGTGCCACCAGTGACTCCTTTGGCGAGCAGTACTTC
TRBV25-1	TRBJ2-4	few	TRBD1	16	CASSDAGTGTKNIQYF	TGTGCCAGCAGTGACGCCGGGACAGGGACCAAAAACATTCAGTACTTC
TRBV12-3/TRBV12-4	TRBJ2-7	NA	NA	13	CASTRSASNEQYF	TGTGCCAGCACTCGCAGCGCCAGCAACGAGCAGTACTTC
TRBV20-1	TRBJ2-3	NA	TRBD2	13	CSASGTSADTQYF	TGCAGTGCTTCCGGGACTAGCGCAGATACGCAGTATTTT